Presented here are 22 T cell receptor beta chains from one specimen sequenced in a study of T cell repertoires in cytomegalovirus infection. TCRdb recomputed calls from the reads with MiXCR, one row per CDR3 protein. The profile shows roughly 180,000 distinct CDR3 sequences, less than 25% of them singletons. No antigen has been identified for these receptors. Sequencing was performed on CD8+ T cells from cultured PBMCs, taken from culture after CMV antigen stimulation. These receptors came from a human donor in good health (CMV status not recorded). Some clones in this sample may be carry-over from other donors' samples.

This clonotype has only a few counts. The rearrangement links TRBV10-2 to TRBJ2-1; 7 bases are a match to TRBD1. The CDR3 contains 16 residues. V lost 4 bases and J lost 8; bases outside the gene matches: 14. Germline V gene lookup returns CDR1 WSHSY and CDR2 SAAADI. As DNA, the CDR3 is TGCGCCAGCAGTGCTATAGGGACAGAGGGAACGGATGAGCAGTTCTTC. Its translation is CASSAIGTEGTDEQFF.

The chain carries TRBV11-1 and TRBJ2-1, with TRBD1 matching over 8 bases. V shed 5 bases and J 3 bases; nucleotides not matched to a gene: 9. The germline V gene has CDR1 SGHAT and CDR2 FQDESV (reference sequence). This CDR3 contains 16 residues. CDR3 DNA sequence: TGTGCCAGCAGCCCCCCGACAGGGGAGCACTACAATGAGCAGTTCTTC. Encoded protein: CASSPPTGEHYNEQFF.

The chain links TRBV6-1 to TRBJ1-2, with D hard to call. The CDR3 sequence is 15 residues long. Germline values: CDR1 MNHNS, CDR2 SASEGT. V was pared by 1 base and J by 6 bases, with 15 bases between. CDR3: CASSEGPGIVDGYTF. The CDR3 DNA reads TGTGCCAGCAGTGAAGGGCCGGGGATTGTAGATGGCTACACCTTC.

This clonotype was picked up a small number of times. The CDR3 spells CSVVVTDSGANVLTF. The CDR3 region has the DNA TGCAGCGTTGTCGTGACAGACTCTGGGGCCAACGTCCTGACTTTC. The chain joins TRBV29-1 to TRBJ2-6; D is possibly TRBD1 (5 bases). CDR1 is SQVTM and CDR2 is ANQGSEA in the germline V gene. This CDR3 spans 15 amino acids. Between the trimmed V and J ends, which lost 4 bases and 0 bases, there was a span of 10 bases.

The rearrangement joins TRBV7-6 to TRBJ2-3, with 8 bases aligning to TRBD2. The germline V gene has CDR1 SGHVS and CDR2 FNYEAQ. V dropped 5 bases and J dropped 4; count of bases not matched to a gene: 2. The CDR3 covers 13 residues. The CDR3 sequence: CASSQTSADTQYF. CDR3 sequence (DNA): TGTGCCAGCAGCCAGACTAGCGCAGATACGCAGTATTTT.

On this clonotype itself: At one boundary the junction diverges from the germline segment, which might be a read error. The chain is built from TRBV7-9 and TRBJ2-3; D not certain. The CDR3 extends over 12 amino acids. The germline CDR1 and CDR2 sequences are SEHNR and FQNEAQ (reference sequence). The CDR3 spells CASIGLTNTQYF. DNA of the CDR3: TGTGCCAGCATCGGCCTCACAAATACGCAGTATTTT.

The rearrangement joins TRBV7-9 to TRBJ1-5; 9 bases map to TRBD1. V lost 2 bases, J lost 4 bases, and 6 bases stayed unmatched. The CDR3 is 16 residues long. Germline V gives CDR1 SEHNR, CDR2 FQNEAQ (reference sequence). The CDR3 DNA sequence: TGTGCCAGCAGCTTAACAGGGACAGGGCCGAATCAGCCCCAGCATTTT. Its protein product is CASSLTGTGPNQPQHF.

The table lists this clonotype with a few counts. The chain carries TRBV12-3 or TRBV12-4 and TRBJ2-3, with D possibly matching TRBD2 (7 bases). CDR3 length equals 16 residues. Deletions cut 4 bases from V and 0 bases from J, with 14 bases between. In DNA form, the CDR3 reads TGTGCCAGCAGTTATATCGGGGGGCGTAGCACAGATACGCAGTATTTT. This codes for CASSYIGGRSTDTQYF.

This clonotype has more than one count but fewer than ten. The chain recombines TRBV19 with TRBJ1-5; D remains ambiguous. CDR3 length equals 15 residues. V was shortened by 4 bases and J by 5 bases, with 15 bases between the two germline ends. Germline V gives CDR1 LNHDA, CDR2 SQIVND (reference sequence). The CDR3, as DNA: TGTGCCAGTAGTACCTACAGTACCCCCGATCAGCCCCAGCATTTT. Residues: CASSTYSTPDQPQHF.

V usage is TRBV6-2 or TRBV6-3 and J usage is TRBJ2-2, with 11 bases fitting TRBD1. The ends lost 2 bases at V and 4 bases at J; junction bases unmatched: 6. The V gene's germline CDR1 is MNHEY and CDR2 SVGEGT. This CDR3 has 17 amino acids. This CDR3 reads CASSYPGQGVLTGELFF. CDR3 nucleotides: TGTGCCAGCAGTTACCCGGGACAGGGGGTCCTCACCGGGGAGCTGTTTTTT.

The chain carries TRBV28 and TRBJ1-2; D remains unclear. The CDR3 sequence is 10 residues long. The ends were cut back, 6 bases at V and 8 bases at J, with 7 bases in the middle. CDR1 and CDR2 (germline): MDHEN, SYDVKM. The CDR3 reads CASRESGYTF. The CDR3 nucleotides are TGTGCCAGCAGAGAGAGCGGCTACACCTTC.

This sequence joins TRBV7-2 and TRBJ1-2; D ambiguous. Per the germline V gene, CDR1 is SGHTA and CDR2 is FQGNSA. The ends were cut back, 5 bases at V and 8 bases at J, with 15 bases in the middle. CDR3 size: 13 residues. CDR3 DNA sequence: TGTGCCAGCAGCGGAGGCGGGCTGCAGGGCTACACCTTC. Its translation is CASSGGGLQGYTF.

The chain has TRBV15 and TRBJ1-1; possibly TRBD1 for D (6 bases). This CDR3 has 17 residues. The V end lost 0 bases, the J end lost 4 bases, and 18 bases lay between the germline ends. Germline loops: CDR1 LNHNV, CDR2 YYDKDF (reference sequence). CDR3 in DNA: TGTGCCACCAGCAGAGATGGGGGCAGCAGTCTAATCACTGAAGCTTTCTTT. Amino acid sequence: CATSRDGGSSLITEAFF.

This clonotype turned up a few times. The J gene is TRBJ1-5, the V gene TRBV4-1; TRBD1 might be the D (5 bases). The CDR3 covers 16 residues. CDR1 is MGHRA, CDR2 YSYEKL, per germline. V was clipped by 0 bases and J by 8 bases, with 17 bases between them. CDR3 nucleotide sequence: TGCGCCAGCAGCCAAGATATTTCAGGGCGGTTTGAGCCCCAGCATTTT. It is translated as CASSQDISGRFEPQHF.

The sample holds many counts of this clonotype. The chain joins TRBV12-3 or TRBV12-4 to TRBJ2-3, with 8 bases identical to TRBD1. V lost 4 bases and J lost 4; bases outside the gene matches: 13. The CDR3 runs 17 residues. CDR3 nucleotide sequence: TGTGCCAGCAGTTCCTTCACAGGGGGTTCACCGGCAGATACGCAGTATTTT. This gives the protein CASSSFTGGSPADTQYF.

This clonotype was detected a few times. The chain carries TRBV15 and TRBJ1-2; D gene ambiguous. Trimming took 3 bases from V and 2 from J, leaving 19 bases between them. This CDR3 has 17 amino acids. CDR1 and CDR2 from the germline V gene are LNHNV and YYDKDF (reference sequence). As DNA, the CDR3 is TGTGCCACCAGCAGGGGTGGAACCAACGCAAGGAACTATGGCTACACCTTC. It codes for CATSRGGTNARNYGYTF.

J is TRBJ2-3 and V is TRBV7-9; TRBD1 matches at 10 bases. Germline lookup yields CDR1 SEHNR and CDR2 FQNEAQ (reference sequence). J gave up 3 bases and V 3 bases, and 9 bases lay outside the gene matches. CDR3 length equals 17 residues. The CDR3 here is CASSFPDRGLGTDTQYF. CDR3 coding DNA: TGTGCCAGCAGCTTCCCCGACAGGGGGCTGGGAACAGATACGCAGTATTTT.

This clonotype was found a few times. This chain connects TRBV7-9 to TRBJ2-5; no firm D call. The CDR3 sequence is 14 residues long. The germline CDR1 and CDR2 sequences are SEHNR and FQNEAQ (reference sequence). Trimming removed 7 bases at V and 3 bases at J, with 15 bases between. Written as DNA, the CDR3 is TGTGCCAGCACCCAGTTTGAAGTCGAAGAGACCCAGTACTTC. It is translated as CASTQFEVEETQYF.

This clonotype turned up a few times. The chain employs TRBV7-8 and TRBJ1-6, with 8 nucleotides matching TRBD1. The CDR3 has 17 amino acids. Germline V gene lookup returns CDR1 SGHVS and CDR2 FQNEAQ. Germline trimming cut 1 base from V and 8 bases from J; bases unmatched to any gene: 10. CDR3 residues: CASSLEQGGTVDSPLHF. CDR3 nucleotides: TGTGCCAGCAGCTTAGAACAGGGGGGGACAGTAGATTCACCCCTCCACTTT.

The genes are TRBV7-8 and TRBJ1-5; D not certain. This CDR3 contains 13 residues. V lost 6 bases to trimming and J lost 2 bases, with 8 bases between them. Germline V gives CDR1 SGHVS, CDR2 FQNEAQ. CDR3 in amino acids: CASRADGNQPQHF. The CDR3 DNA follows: TGTGCCAGCAGGGCGGATGGCAATCAGCCCCAGCATTTT.

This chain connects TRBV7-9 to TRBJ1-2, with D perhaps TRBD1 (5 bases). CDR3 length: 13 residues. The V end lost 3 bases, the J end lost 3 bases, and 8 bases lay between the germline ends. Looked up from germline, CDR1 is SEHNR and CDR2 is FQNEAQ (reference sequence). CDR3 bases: TGTGCCAGCAGCTTTGGAGGGGACTATGGCTACACCTTC. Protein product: CASSFGGDYGYTF.

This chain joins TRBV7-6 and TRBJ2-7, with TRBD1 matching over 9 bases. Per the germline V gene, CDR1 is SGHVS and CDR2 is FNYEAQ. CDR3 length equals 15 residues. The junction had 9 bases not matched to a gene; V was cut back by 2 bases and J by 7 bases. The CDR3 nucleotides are TGTGCCAGCAGCTTAATCCGGGACAGGGCGAATGAGCAGTACTTC. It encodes CASSLIRDRANEQYF.